Following are 14 T cell receptor beta chains from one sample sequenced in a study of cytomegalovirus exposure and HLA in healthy donors. The PCR contained 60 Vbeta and 13 Jbeta primers. Data came from immunoSEQ multiplex PCR; TCRdb stores just in-frame clones and leaves some out. The table lists about 250,000 clones, 92% of them singletons. Sequenced sample: PBMCs. These TCRs come from a girl aged 2 to 9 in good health and CMV-seronegative.

This clone was seen a single time. The J gene is TRBJ2-7, the V gene TRBV9; 8 nucleotides match TRBD1. This CDR3 comprises 15 residues. Germline V gene data show CDR1 as SGDLS and CDR2 as YYNGEE. The V and J ends lost 0 bases and 2 bases, in that order; junction bases with no gene match: 4. This CDR3 is CASSVAGTGTYEQYF. The DNA for the CDR3 is TGTGCCAGCAGCGTAGCGGGGACAGGAACCTACGAGCAGTACTTC.

This chain connects TRBV28 to TRBJ1-2, with D perhaps TRBD1 (6 bases). CDR1 MDHEN and CDR2 SYDVKM come from the germline V gene. Trimming removed 5 bases from V and 2 bases from J, with 12 bases in between. CDR3 length: 14 residues. The CDR3 nucleotides are TGTGCCAGCAGTCCAGGGACACTAAACTATGGCTACACCTTC. Amino acids: CASSPGTLNYGYTF.

The CDR3 DNA sequence: TGTGCCATCAGTACAAGCCTGACTAGCGGGAGGGCCTCTGGGGCCAACGTCCTGACTTTC. This translates into CAISTSLTSGRASGANVLTF. The chain employs TRBV10-3 and TRBJ2-6; 14 nucleotides line up with TRBD2. The CDR3 runs 20 residues. Trimming removed 5 bases from V and 0 bases from J; junction bases left unmatched: 9. Germline-derived CDR1 and CDR2 are ENHRY and SYGVKD.

A single count supports this clone. The CDR3 loop is CASSAGTGETFYEQYF. CDR3 nucleotides: TGTGCCAGCAGCGCAGGGACAGGGGAGACCTTCTACGAGCAGTACTTC. This rearrangement joins TRBV7-9 to TRBJ2-7; 10 bases are shared with TRBD1. Germline CDR1 reads SEHNR; CDR2 reads FQNEAQ (reference sequence). With V trimmed by 5 bases and J by 3 bases, 10 bases remained unmatched. This CDR3 contains 16 residues.

The chain has TRBV10-3 and TRBJ2-1; 12 bases line up with TRBD2. The trim removed 0 bases at V and 7 bases at J, leaving 4 bases unmatched. Germline V gene lookup returns CDR1 ENHRY and CDR2 SYGVKD. The CDR3 length is 16 residues. The CDR3 reads CAISESTSGSWNEQFF. CDR3 in DNA: TGTGCCATCAGTGAGTCGACTAGCGGGAGTTGGAATGAGCAGTTCTTC.

A single count supports this clone. V gene TRBV19 combines with J gene TRBJ2-1; D might be TRBD2 (7 bases). Germline-derived CDR1 and CDR2 are LNHDA and SQIVND (reference sequence). The germline V and J ends were trimmed by 5 bases and 3 bases, with 20 bases remaining between them. The CDR3 totals 17 residues. CDR3 sequence (DNA): TGTGCCAGTAGTCTGGGAGGGGGTACTAGCCGCTACAATGAGCAGTTCTTC. It specifies CASSLGGGTSRYNEQFF.

The chain combines TRBV29-1 with TRBJ2-2; TRBD1 matches 8 bases. The CDR3 spans 11 residues. Germline-derived CDR1 and CDR2 are SQVTM and ANQGSEA. V gave up 5 bases and J gave up 9 bases; unmatched junction bases: 2. The CDR3 loop reads CSVRTGWELFF. The CDR3 region has the DNA TGCAGCGTTCGGACAGGGTGGGAGCTGTTTTTT.

The V call is TRBV5-1, the J call TRBJ2-7; D perhaps matches TRBD1 (7 bases). The CDR3 runs 14 residues. CDR1 is SGHRS and CDR2 is YFSETQ in the germline V gene. Trimming pared 4 bases from V and 3 bases from J, leaving 14 bases between. CDR3 in DNA: TGCGCCAGCAGCCCAGGGGGGCTGAACTACGAGCAGTACTTC. Amino acid sequence: CASSPGGLNYEQYF.

The gene calls are TRBV19 and TRBJ2-3; TRBD2 aligns across 7 bases. This CDR3 spans 14 amino acids. Germline loops: CDR1 LNHDA, CDR2 SQIVND (reference sequence). V shed 4 bases, J shed 4 bases, and the junction held 5 bases outside the gene matches. The CDR3 loop reads CASSREGYADTQYF. As DNA, the CDR3 is TGTGCCAGTAGTAGGGAGGGATACGCAGATACGCAGTATTTT.

This clone was detected only once. The chain recombines TRBV5-4 with TRBJ2-3; 8 bases are shared with TRBD2. V shed 1 base and J 2 bases; nucleotides not matched to a gene: 3. Germline CDR1 reads SGHNT; CDR2 reads YYREEE (reference sequence). The length of the CDR3 is 15 residues. The CDR3 loop is CASSLPGGHTDTQYF. CDR3 DNA: TGTGCCAGCAGCTTGCCGGGAGGGCACACAGATACGCAGTATTTT.

The CDR3 DNA is TGTGCCAGCAGTGAAGTAGCGCAATACAACCAAAAAGAGACCCAGTACTTC. This gives the protein CASSEVAQYNQKETQYF. The chain is built from TRBV2 and TRBJ2-5; D perhaps matches TRBD2 (5 bases). Trimming cost V 1 base and J 3 bases, with 18 bases left between them. This CDR3 comprises 17 residues. CDR1 SNHLY and CDR2 FYNNEI come from the germline V gene. Variable domain in full (rest from reference TRBV2 and TRBJ2-5): EPEVTQTPSHQVTQMGQEVILRCVPISNHLYFYWYRQILGQKVEFLVSFYNNEISEKSEIFDDQFSVERPDGSNFTLKIRSTKLEDSAMYFCASSEVAQYNQKETQYFGPGTRLLVL.

This clone was detected a few times. The chain employs TRBV6-6 and TRBJ1-1; no definite D call. The CDR3 extends over 11 amino acids. Trimming took off 2 bases at V and 8 bases at J, with 6 bases between the two ends. Germline V CDR1 and CDR2: MNHNY, SVGAGI (reference sequence). CDR3 amino acids: CASSYQNEAFF. Here the CDR3 DNA reads TGTGCCAGCAGTTACCAGAACGAAGCTTTCTTT.

This chain links TRBV4-1 with TRBJ2-7, with D unresolved. Trimming took 2 bases from V and 5 from J, leaving 10 bases between them. The germline CDR1 and CDR2 sequences are MGHRA and YSYEKL. CDR3 length equals 13 residues. CDR3: CASSQWPAHEQYF. In nucleotides, the CDR3 is TGCGCCAGCAGCCAATGGCCCGCCCACGAGCAGTACTTC.

CDR3 nucleotide sequence: TGTGCCCCAATGGCGGGGGAAAACATTCAGTACTTC. Translation gives CAPMAGENIQYF. The rearrangement uses TRBV10-3 and TRBJ2-4; 7 nucleotides match TRBD2. Losses at the gene ends were 11 bases for V and 5 bases for J; bases not matched to a gene: 6. The CDR3 contains 12 residues. Germline lookup yields CDR1 ENHRY and CDR2 SYGVKD.